This T cell receptor beta chain was sequenced in a study of a mutant IDH1 vaccine in newly diagnosed glioma. Generated by immunoSEQ multiplex PCR, the TCRdb table keeps only in-frame clones and is missing some. The sample lists about 92,000 clones, about 80% occurring once. Documented time point: baseline, week 1 (first vaccination visit). The treatment was: pre-vaccination baseline after standard-of-care therapy. V shed 6 bases, J shed 5 bases, and the junction held 1 base outside the gene matches. The CDR3 loop spans 11 amino acids. The germline V gene has CDR1 DFQATT and CDR2 SNEGSKA (reference sequence).

The clonotype comes from a woman aged 45-65 years with glioma. The sequenced sample was PBMCs, obtained from a glioma patient treated with radiotherapy, temozolomide or both. This rearrangement joins TRBV20-1 to TRBJ1-5; 7 bases match TRBD1. CDR3 nucleotide sequence: TGCAGTGCGGGGACAGATCAGCCCCAGCATTTT. Its protein is CSAGTDQPQHF.